The entry below describes one TCR beta chain. What it recognizes is unknown. The V end lost 5 bases, the J end lost 2 bases, and 13 bases lay between the germline ends. There are 14 residues in the CDR3. The sample belongs to a study of T-cell reconstitution after alpha-beta-depleted transplantation in children. Findings and limits, study-wide: Fresh T-cell production supplied most of the T-cell counts and diversity seen one year after transplant. Reportedly, roughly two months post-transplant, alpha-beta T cells arose from several hundred expanded graft clones. Day-60 TCRbeta diversity that was high in some patients was derived from surviving recipient T cells and thymic progenitors.

Unique molecular identifiers were used in preparing the TCRbeta library. One entry per CDR3 protein results from TCRdb running MiXCR on the PCR reads. This sample has about 870,000 distinct CDR3 sequences, with roughly 15% found just once. The chain is built from TRBV12-3 or TRBV12-4 and TRBJ2-7; no definite D call. The source was PBMCs, mostly from graft donor cells, collected 360 days after TCRalphabeta/CD19-depleted stem cell transplant. This TCR came from a male patient younger than 18 who had a stem cell transplant for acute lymphoblastic leukemia, so the T cells may come from the graft donor. This chain's CDR3 is CASSRVHGPYEQYF. The CDR3 DNA reads TGTGCCAGCAGTAGGGTACACGGACCCTACGAGCAGTACTTC.